This T cell receptor (beta chain) was recovered during a study of blood T cell repertoires in COVID-19. Study-level information: Samples came from the United States, Italy and Spain, spanning acute and convalescent COVID-19.

Participants were aged roughly 18 to 90 years, lived in about two dozen US areas, and enrolled virtually. Categorization into cohorts depended on clinical history that participants reported. The V segment lost 6 bases and the J segment 5 bases; nucleotides outside the gene matches: 12. The CDR3 runs 17 residues. Germline CDR1 and CDR2: SEHNR and FQNEAQ (reference sequence). Repertoires were generated with immunoSEQ multiplex PCR, while TCRdb's copy carries only in-frame clones and drops some. The sample consists of more than 200,000 clones, approximately 90% of them appearing once. Sequenced input: PBMCs or T cells enriched from blood (not recorded which). This TCR was recovered from a woman in her twenties or thirties who had recovered from COVID-19. The chain combines TRBV7-9 with TRBJ2-2; TRBD1 agrees at 10 bases. The CDR3 loop is CASSLSSGTGATGELFF. In DNA form, the CDR3 reads TGTGCCAGCAGTCTAAGCTCCGGGACAGGGGCGACCGGGGAGCTGTTTTTT.